These 15 T cell receptor beta chains were all obtained from the same sample, sequenced in a study of graft-versus-host responses after intestinal transplantation. These TCRs are of unknown antigen specificity. Using immunoSEQ multiplex PCR, the repertoire was profiled, and TCRdb retains in-frame clones only, with some absent. The sample includes roughly 51,000 clones, roughly nine tenths seen only once; the top ten take roughly 0.62%. The specimen comprised unstimulated CD4+ T cells sorted from spleen or lymph node cells, sampled before transplant. The receptors were gathered from a human donor who was the organ donor for an intestinal transplant.

The chain joins TRBV5-1 to TRBJ2-1; 13 positions match TRBD2. Germline V gene data show CDR1 as SGHRS and CDR2 as YFSETQ. V gave up 0 bases and J gave up 0 bases; unmatched junction bases: 12. The CDR3 is made up of 21 amino acids. CDR3 sequence reads: CASSLDLRTSGSSSSYNEQFF. CDR3 DNA: TGCGCCAGCAGCTTGGACCTAAGGACTAGCGGGAGTTCGAGCTCCTACAATGAGCAGTTCTTC.

The chain employs TRBV4-2 and TRBJ2-3; 12 bases align to TRBD2. Germline-derived CDR1 and CDR2 are LGHNA and YNFKEQ. The CDR3 contains 18 residues. V trimming: 1 base; J trimming: 4 bases; junction bases outside the gene matches: 9. Here the CDR3 DNA reads TGTGCCAGCAGCCAAGTTCCTATACTAGCGGGAGGACCAGATACGCAGTATTTT. It translates to CASSQVPILAGGPDTQYF.

This CDR3 reads CASSFPRAKNIQYF. The CDR3 DNA follows: TGTGCCAGCAGCTTCCCGAGAGCCAAAAACATTCAGTACTTC. The V call is TRBV5-8, the J call TRBJ2-4; no firm D call. Germline-derived CDR1 and CDR2 are SGHTS and YDEGEE. V shed 2 bases and J shed 0 bases, with 6 bases lying between them. The CDR3 has 14 amino acids.

This clone has more than one count but fewer than ten. The chain uses TRBV2 and TRBJ2-1; TRBD1 matches 9 bases. The CDR3 covers 13 residues. Trimming cost V 6 bases and J 7 bases; bases outside gene matches: 4. Germline values: CDR1 SNHLY, CDR2 FYNNEI. The CDR3 loop is CASRRDRVNEQFF. The CDR3 nucleotides are TGTGCCAGCAGGCGGGACAGGGTAAATGAGCAGTTCTTC.

The chain combines TRBV4-2 with TRBJ2-3, with 13 bases aligning to TRBD2. The CDR3 length is 16 residues. Germline loops: CDR1 LGHNA, CDR2 YNFKEQ. V lost 3 bases to trimming and J lost 6 bases; unmatched junction nucleotides: 6. The CDR3 protein is CASSQQLAGGSDTQYF. Here the CDR3 DNA reads TGTGCCAGCAGCCAGCAACTAGCGGGAGGGTCTGATACGCAGTATTTT.

The chain employs TRBV5-1 and TRBJ2-5, with TRBD1 matching 8 bases. CDR3 length equals 13 residues. In germline, CDR1 is SGHRS, CDR2 YFSETQ. Trimming at V came to 4 bases and at J to 4 bases, leaving 3 bases not matched to a gene. CDR3 sequence: CASSHDRGETQYF. Written as DNA, the CDR3 is TGCGCCAGCAGCCACGACAGGGGAGAGACCCAGTACTTC.

This clone appeared a single time. The chain is built from TRBV19 and TRBJ2-3; D is possibly TRBD2 (6 bases). The germline V gene has CDR1 LNHDA and CDR2 SQIVND (reference sequence). The CDR3 contains 15 residues. V was pared by 5 bases and J by 5 bases, with 17 bases between. In DNA form, the CDR3 reads TGTGCCAGTAGTCTGGCCCGGCAGGGAGGAGATACGCAGTATTTT. Amino acids: CASSLARQGGDTQYF.

This sequence joins TRBV28 and TRBJ2-5; tentative D call: TRBD1 (5 bases). CDR3 length equals 16 residues. Germline V gene data show CDR1 as MDHEN and CDR2 as SYDVKM. V was cut by 3 bases and J by 4 bases, with 18 bases left in between. In nucleotides, the CDR3 is TGTGCCAGCAGTTTTTCAGGGATTAGGTCCGTAGAGACCCAGTACTTC. Translated, it gives CASSFSGIRSVETQYF.

The chain uses TRBV29-1 and TRBJ2-7; TRBD1 might be the D (5 bases). The CDR3 spans 12 residues. Trimming took off 6 bases at V and 1 base at J, with 10 bases between the two ends. Germline V CDR1 and CDR2: SQVTM, ANQGSEA. CDR3 protein: CSVMTASYEQYF. The CDR3 coding sequence is TGCAGCGTCATGACAGCTTCCTACGAGCAGTACTTC.

The chain combines TRBV7-8 with TRBJ2-7; D is undetermined. CDR3 length: 13 amino acids. Germline V gene lookup returns CDR1 SGHVS and CDR2 FQNEAQ. V was trimmed by 2 bases and J by 3 bases, leaving 8 bases between them. The CDR3 reads CASSLKESYEQYF. The CDR3 region has the DNA TGTGCCAGCAGCTTAAAAGAGAGCTACGAGCAGTACTTC.

This rearrangement joins TRBV28 to TRBJ1-2; D call uncertain. Germline V gene data show CDR1 as MDHEN and CDR2 as SYDVKM. This CDR3 has 13 amino acids. V gave up 3 bases and J gave up 8 bases, with 13 bases separating them. CDR3 protein: CASSLKRSGGYTF. CDR3 nucleotide sequence: TGTGCCAGCAGTTTGAAGAGGTCCGGCGGCTACACCTTC.

The rearrangement joins TRBV21-1 to TRBJ2-7; TRBD2 reflects the table's D call only, with no check against the DNA. TRBV21-1 is described as a pseudogene. The CDR3 consists of 22 residues. CDR3 DNA: TGTGCCAGCAGCAAATGGAAGTCAAAAAATTGTCAGCTAGCGGGGGGCTCCTACGAGCAGTACTTC. It specifies CASSKWKSKNCQLAGGSYEQYF.

This rearrangement joins TRBV15 to TRBJ2-7, with no clear D. The V and J ends lost 3 bases and 4 bases respectively, with 7 bases between them. The CDR3 spans 12 residues. CDR1 and CDR2 from the germline V gene are LNHNV and YYDKDF (reference sequence). CDR3 sequence: CATSSQTYEQYF. The CDR3 DNA reads as TGTGCCACCAGCAGTCAAACTTACGAGCAGTACTTC.

The chain couples TRBV5-1 to TRBJ2-5; 7 bases agree with TRBD2. Trimming at V came to 0 bases and at J to 0 bases, leaving 2 bases not matched to a gene. Germline-derived CDR1 and CDR2 are SGHRS and YFSETQ. This CDR3 comprises 15 residues. The CDR3 DNA sequence: TGCGCCAGCAGCTTGGGGAGCGGGAACCAAGAGACCCAGTACTTC. Encoded protein: CASSLGSGNQETQYF.

The chain joins TRBV30 to TRBJ1-3, with D unresolved. Germline assignment: CDR1 GTSNPN and CDR2 SVGIG (reference sequence). The CDR3 spans 13 residues. Between the trimmed V and J ends, which lost 5 bases and 1 base, there was a span of 9 bases. The chain's CDR3 is CAWRGTSGNTIYF. The CDR3 nucleotides are TGTGCCTGGCGGGGAACATCTGGAAACACCATATATTTT.